The table lists the clone carrying this T cell receptor (beta chain) with a few counts. The antigen is unknown. These data belong to a study of identical twins. Unique molecular identifiers were present on the cDNA, which also gained a universal primer site by template switching. TCRdb reprocessed the 5' RACE reads with MiXCR, giving one entry per CDR3 protein. The sample consists of around 1.7 million distinct CDR3 sequences, about 30% of them appearing once. Study-wide findings and caveats: Cord blood's abundant beta clonotypes had fewer insertions, unlike memory repertoires. Zero-insertion analyses might be partly confounded by invariant T cells like MAIT and iNKT.

This TCR came from a newborn girl in good health. The sequenced sample consisted of cord blood.

The CDR3 coding sequence is TGTGCCAGCAGTCCGGGACAAGATGCCTACGAGCAGTACTTC. Protein product: CASSPGQDAYEQYF. The chain is built from TRBV28 and TRBJ2-7; perhaps TRBD1 as D (6 bases). V was cut by 5 bases and J by 2 bases, with 13 bases left in between. The CDR3 spans 14 residues. The germline V gene encodes CDR1 MDHEN and CDR2 SYDVKM.